Listed below are T cell receptor beta chains from one sample, sequenced in a study of shared T cell receptors in the human thymus. Generated by immunoSEQ multiplex PCR, the TCRdb table keeps only in-frame clones and is missing some. The sample has some 400,000 clones; just under 95% are singletons. The specimen sequenced was thymocytes. The receptors were sampled from a human donor. Each CDR3 is given with its conserved first and last residue. A D gene is named only where the DNA matches it firmly. The size of a clone is reported for some rows only, either as once, few or many, or as a class for expanded clones.

V,size,D,J,DNA,CDR3
TRBV6-6,-,TRBD1,TRBJ1-1,TGTGCCAGCTCAAACAGGGGGCCCCGATGGGACACTGAAGCTTTCTTT,CASSNRGPRWDTEAFF
TRBV20-1,-,-,TRBJ2-3,TGCAGGTGGGGTGGAGATACGCAGTATTTT,CRWGGDTQYF
TRBV4-3,-,TRBD2,TRBJ2-6,TGCGCCAGCAGCCTGGGGCGGGAGGCCCCGGGGGCCAACGTCCTGACTTTC,CASSLGREAPGANVLTF
TRBV28,-,-,TRBJ1-5,TGTGCCAGCAGCTCCGGACAGCGACCTAGCAATCAGCCCCAGCATTTT,CASSSGQRPSNQPQHF
TRBV27,-,-,TRBJ2-1,TGTGCCAGCAGTTTAAGGAGGGACAGAGCCTTCCGGGAGCAGTTCTTC,CASSLRRDRAFREQFF
TRBV7-2,-,TRBD2,TRBJ2-7,TGTGCCAGCAGCCCTCGGGCGGGAGACACATACGAGCAGTACTTC,CASSPRAGDTYEQYF
TRBV14,-,TRBD1,TRBJ2-3,TGTGCCAGCAGCCAGGGGGGAGACAGGGGCTGCACAGATACGCAGTATTTT,CASSQGGDRGCTDTQYF
TRBV5-5,once,TRBD1,TRBJ2-7,TGTGCCAGCAGCTTGGTACAGGGGAGTACCTACGAGCAGTACTTC,CASSLVQGSTYEQYF
TRBV6-5,-,-,TRBJ1-5,TGTGCCAGCAGTCAAGGGGCCCAAAGGATTCAGCCCCAGCATTTT,CASSQGAQRIQPQHF
TRBV12-5,-,-,TRBJ2-1,TGTGCTAGTGGTCCCCCAAGGGGGAGCTCCTACAATGAGCAGTTCTTC,CASGPPRGSSYNEQFF
TRBV5-1,-,-,TRBJ2-7,TGCGCCAGCAGTGAGGGTACCCACTCCTACGAGCAGTACTTC,CASSEGTHSYEQYF
TRBV4-1,-,-,TRBJ2-2,TGCGCCAGCAGCCAAGTCCTCGCAGGGGGGGCGAACACCGGGGAGCTGTTTTTT,CASSQVLAGGANTGELFF
TRBV29-1,-,-,TRBJ2-1,TGCAGCGTTGACCCGATCGGGAAAGATGAGCAGTTCTTC,CSVDPIGKDEQFF
TRBV4-1,-,-,TRBJ1-1,TGCGCCAGCAGCCAAGATAATCCTTGGAGGCTACCGTTACGGAACACTGAAGCTTTCTTT,CASSQDNPWRLPLRNTEAFF
TRBV4-1,-,-,TRBJ2-2,TGCGCCAGCAGCTATGGACTCGAGACCGGGGAGCTGTTTTTT,CASSYGLETGELFF